This T cell receptor beta chain appears in the sequencing data of a study of cytomegalovirus exposure and HLA in healthy donors listed by TCRdb under 2017. Regarding the complete study: The 500 to 800 repertoires of the first cohort and the approximately 110 validation repertoires were produced on the same platform, according to a later analysis. The study aimed to test whether signatures of past pathogen exposure could be identified by cataloging public T cell receptors. A separate validation cohort of 90 to 150 different subjects was used in addition to the roughly 720-subject first cohort. High-throughput TCR immunosequencing, statistical association of individual TCRs with disease status, and machine learning were combined to predict cytomegalovirus infection status.

Separate from the approximately 670-subject first cohort, the validation cohort of over 90 subjects was the group to which the donors belonged. From cysteine to phenylalanine, the CDR3 is 13 amino acids long. Left in the record is the CDR3 DNA by itself, 39 bases read in frame from the first base. CDR1 and CDR2 are read off the germline V gene as ENHRY and SYGVKD. The V end loses 7 bases and the J end loses 3 bases, and a stretch of 9 bases separates them. This clone was seen just once. The antigen it recognizes is unknown. No base quality values were provided; no much bigger clone lies one nucleotide off. The paper as a whole reports these results and caveats: In the study, some 160 TCR beta chains were listed as associated with cytomegalovirus. The classifier was reported to diagnose cytomegalovirus status with high specificity and sensitivity in both the original and validation cohorts. The authors suggested that the approach could potentially be extended to other disease states and immunological phenotypes. A few of the identified cytomegalovirus-associated TCR beta chains were confirmed in vitro to be specific for cytomegalovirus antigens. Across donors, most TCR sequences were observed very rarely, whereas some public TCRs were present in many individuals. The validation cohort had no HLA typing available for a later analysis, so co-occurrence within that cohort was assessed over all 110 or so repertoires. Of the cluster scores, about 94% were above 0 in a later analysis, which found that TCRs clustered in the first cohort also tended to co-occur in the approximately 110 validation repertoires.

Receptors were amplified or captured by the immunoSEQ multiplex PCR assay. As for the original processing: A statistical classification framework was developed to diagnose cytomegalovirus status using the catalog of TCR beta chain sequences. TCRdb took this table from immuneACCESS and kept in-frame rearrangements with V and J called. Such tables lack part of the clones; where checked against another copy, unresolved V genes explain under half of the gap, and the rest is unexplained. The V and J calls and clone size were taken over from that table, and D and trimming were inferred from the DNA. Across this sample there are around 260,000 clones, with about 90% seen only once. The biggest ten clones account for 3.1% of the sample.

This TCR was sampled from a woman in her twenties or thirties in good health and CMV-seronegative. The specimen sequenced was PBMCs. The receptor chain draws on TRBV10-3 and TRBJ2-2; too little of a D gene remains to name it. The CDR3 protein is CAIKETDTGELFF. The nucleotide sequence reads TGTGCCATCAAGGAGACGGACACCGGGGAGCTGTTTTTT.